This TCR beta chain was recorded in a study of blood T cell repertoires in COVID-19. Germline V gene sequence: CDR1 MNHNY, CDR2 SVGAGI (reference sequence). The CDR3 extends over 15 amino acids. The ends were cut back, 0 bases at V and 0 bases at J, with 6 bases in the middle. Study processing details: For nucleated cells, counts were estimated from reference gene primer amplification. Assay used: immunoSEQ multiplex PCR; TCRdb lists only in-frame clones, some missing. D and trimming were read from the DNA, whereas the V and J calls and clone size are those reported in that table. The table has 160,000 or so clones, approximately 80% seen once.

This receptor was obtained from a man aged 45-65 years who had recovered from COVID-19. Sequences were obtained from PBMCs or T cells enriched from blood (not recorded which). The V gene is TRBV6-6, the J gene TRBJ1-5; D is unclear. The CDR3, as DNA: TGTGCCAGCAGTTACTCGGGCCCTAGCAATCAGCCCCAGCATTTT. It translates to CASSYSGPSNQPQHF.